This T cell receptor (beta chain) was sequenced in a study of blood T cells in healthy people across ages. Study observations and caveats: With unsorted PBMCs, a conclusive comparison of naive versus antigen-experienced cells was not possible. Long-lived donors exceeded aged donors in naive CD4+ cells and diversity.

Through a sample-barcoded 5' primer and a J-beta primer mix, a second PCR was run for about 6 to 12 cycles. TCRdb called the 5' RACE reads again in MiXCR, with one record for every CDR3 protein. The data contain about 1 million distinct CDR3 sequences, roughly 24% of them singletons. This clonotype turned up a few times. Its specificity is unknown. CDR3 length: 14 residues. V was pared by 3 bases and J by 7 bases, with 13 bases between. This same sample was also taken into another study, of T cells of mothers and their children.

The TCR sequence derives from a girl aged 2-10 years in good health. The chain couples TRBV12-3 or TRBV12-4 to TRBJ1-5; D remains unclear. Sequencing used blood. CDR3 protein: CASSLRSSDQPQHF. CDR3 DNA: TGTGCCAGCAGTTTGAGGTCGTCAGACCAGCCCCAGCATTTT.